Sequencing of this TCR beta chain was carried out in a study of technical replicates of blood from a handful of donors. The V and J ends lost 2 bases and 8 bases, in that order; junction bases with no gene match: 7. From germline, CDR1 is SGHRS and CDR2 YFSETQ. The CDR3 is made up of 14 amino acids. Only in-frame clones appear in the TCRdb table, and some are missing; sequencing was by immunoSEQ multiplex PCR. The sample consists of 55,000 to 75,000 clones, around 93% of them appearing once. The receptor was isolated from a human donor in good health. Some clones in this sample may be carry-over from other donors' samples. The sequenced sample consisted of PBMCs. This chain joins TRBV5-1 and TRBJ1-2, with 9 bases that match TRBD1. The CDR3 loop is CASSLEDRGGGYTF. For the CDR3, the DNA is TGCGCCAGCAGCTTAGAGGACAGGGGTGGCGGCTACACCTTC.